This TCR beta chain was captured by sequencing in a study of T-cell memory formation after mild COVID-19 (dated by TCRdb to the early 2020s). Regarding the complete study: TCR sequence clusters from the two donors were found to be largely donor specific. T-cell clones expanding and contracting after mild COVID-19 in a couple of donors were tracked by longitudinal TCRalpha and TCRbeta repertoire sequencing. Two young, previously healthy adult volunteers, one female and one male, were included in the cohort. The study at large found these results: Clones that contracted from day 15 to 85 showed balanced CD4/CD8 phenotypes, whereas a second wave of clones that expanded from day 15 to 37 leaned towards CD4+. Some responding clones were detected in pre-infection memory, which suggested that pre-existing cross-reactive memory T cells had joined the SARS-CoV-2 response. Only two mild cases were covered by the study, and larger cohorts that include severe cases with pre-infection samples were considered necessary. The second-wave clones that peaked on day 37 were not confirmed to be SARS-CoV-2 specific. Contracting CD4+ clones appeared mostly in the CM and EM memory subsets, whereas CD8+ clones were enriched in EMRA.

As to this clonotype: Its antigen remains unidentified. Per-base quality was not reported, and no clone a single base away is much larger than it.

The run used an Illumina NovaSeq 6000. Using 5'RACE with constant-segment primers, TCRalpha and TCRbeta cDNA libraries were constructed, with sample barcodes and unique molecular identifiers added in the process. RNA was extracted from every sample with Trizol reagent. Amplification of the libraries took two PCR steps, and the second step added a second sample barcode plus Illumina TruSeq adapters. Sequencing of libraries was performed on an Illumina NovaSeq with 2 x 150 bp paired-end reads. As for the original processing: Reads were demultiplexed and collapsed into UMI-guided consensus sequences with migec v1.2.7. Using mixcr v2.1.11, UMI consensuses were aligned to TRA and TRB V and J templates and then assembled into clonotypes. A clonotype was counted as expanded or contracted only if both edgeR and NoisET called the change significant, with noise models trained on biological replicates. edgeR calls used a false discovery rate-adjusted p below 0.01 and a log2 fold-change threshold of 1. PCA with hierarchical clustering of max-normalized trajectories of the 1000 most abundant clonotypes was used as exploratory dynamics analysis. The CD4 or CD8 phenotype of responding clones was assigned using the separately sequenced CD4+ and CD8+ repertoires. The public reads were run again by TCRdb, first through fastp at Q25 and then through MiXCR, and only productive beta chains were kept. When rows share a CDR3 protein, they turn into one entry using the most common DNA and genes. These V and J calls derive from TCRdb rather than the authors' analysis. This sample has hundreds of thousands of distinct CDR3 sequences in its table, and around 30% of those were observed once. Roughly 12% of the sample lies in the top ten.

The germline V gene (reference sequence) gives CDR1 as SEHNR and CDR2 as FQNEAQ. The CDR3 contains 15 residues, cysteine and phenylalanine counted. Only the CDR3 portion is preserved as DNA: 45 bases, with reading frame beginning at the first base. The V and J ends are trimmed by 0 bases and 1 base, leaving 9 bases between them. PBMCs were isolated by Ficoll-Paque density gradient centrifugation. The clonotype originates from an adult woman who had mild COVID-19 (a few samples of this study predate the infection). The sample titles of this study are shuffled in the database, so cell type and time point are left out; the donor was told from shared clones. The sequence links TRBV7-9 to TRBJ1-1, with TRBD1 as a weak D call on 5 bases. Input material: PBMCs or a T cell subset sorted from them (not recorded which). CDR3 protein: CASSLAHRKNTEAFF. The base sequence is TGTGCCAGCAGCTTAGCCCACAGGAAGAACACTGAAGCTTTCTTT. The CDR3 plus the reference TRBV7-9 and TRBJ1-1 genes for the other parts give the full variable domain: DTGVSQNPRHKITKRGQNVTFRCDPISEHNRLYWYRQTLGQGPEFLTYFQNEAQLEKSRLLSDRFSAERPKGSFSTLEIQRTEQGDSAMYLCASSLAHRKNTEAFFGQGTRLTVV.